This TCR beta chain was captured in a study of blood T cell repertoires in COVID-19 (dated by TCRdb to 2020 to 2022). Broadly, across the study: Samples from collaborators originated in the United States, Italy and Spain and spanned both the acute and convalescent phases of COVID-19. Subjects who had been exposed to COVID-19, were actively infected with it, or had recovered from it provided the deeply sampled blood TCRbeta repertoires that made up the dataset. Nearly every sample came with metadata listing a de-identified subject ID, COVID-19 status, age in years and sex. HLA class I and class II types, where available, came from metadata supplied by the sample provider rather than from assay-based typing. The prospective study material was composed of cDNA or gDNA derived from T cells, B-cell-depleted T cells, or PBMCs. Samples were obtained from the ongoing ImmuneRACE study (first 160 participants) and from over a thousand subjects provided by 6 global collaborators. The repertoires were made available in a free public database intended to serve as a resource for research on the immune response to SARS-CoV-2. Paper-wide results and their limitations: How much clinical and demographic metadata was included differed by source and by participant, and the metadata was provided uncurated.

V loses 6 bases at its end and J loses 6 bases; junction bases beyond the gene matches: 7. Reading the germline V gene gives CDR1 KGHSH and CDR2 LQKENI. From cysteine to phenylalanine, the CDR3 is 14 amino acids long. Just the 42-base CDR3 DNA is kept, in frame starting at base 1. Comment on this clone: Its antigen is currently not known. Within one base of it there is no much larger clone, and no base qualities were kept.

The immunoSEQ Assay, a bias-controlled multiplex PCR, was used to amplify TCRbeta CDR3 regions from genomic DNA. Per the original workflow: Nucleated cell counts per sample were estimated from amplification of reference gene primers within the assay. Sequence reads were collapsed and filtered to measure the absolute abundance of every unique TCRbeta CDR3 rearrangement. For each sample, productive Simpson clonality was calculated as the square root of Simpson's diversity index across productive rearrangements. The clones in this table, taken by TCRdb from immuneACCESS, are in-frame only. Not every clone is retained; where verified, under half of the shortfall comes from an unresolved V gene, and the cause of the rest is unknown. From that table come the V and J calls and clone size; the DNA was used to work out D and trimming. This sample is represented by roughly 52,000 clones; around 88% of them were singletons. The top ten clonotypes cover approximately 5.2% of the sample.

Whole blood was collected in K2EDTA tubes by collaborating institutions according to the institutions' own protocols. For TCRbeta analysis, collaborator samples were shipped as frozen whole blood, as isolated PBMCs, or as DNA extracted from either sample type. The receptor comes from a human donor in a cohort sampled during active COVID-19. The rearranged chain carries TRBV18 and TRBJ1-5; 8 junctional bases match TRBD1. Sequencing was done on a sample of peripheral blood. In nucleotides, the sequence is TGTGCCAGCTCGCCGACAGGGGATAGTCAGCCCCAGCATTTT. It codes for CASSPTGDSQPQHF.